Below, 2 T cell receptor beta chains from the same sample are listed, as sequenced in a study of molecular identifiers for immune sequencing clone quantification. TCRdb recomputed calls from the PCR reads with MiXCR, one row per CDR3 protein. Of about 40,000 distinct CDR3 sequences detected, less than 20% appear once; the ten largest clones hold around 7%. The sample taken for sequencing was naive CD8+ T cells from blood, with Jurkat cell RNA spiked in. Documented subset: FACS-sorted CD8+CD4-CCR7+CD45RA+ naive T cells. These receptors all stem from a human donor in good health. Some libraries in this study had Jurkat cell RNA spiked in.

This clonotype was counted ten times or more. The J gene is TRBJ2-7, the V gene TRBV7-9; the match to TRBD1 covers 7 bases. The V gene end was trimmed by 5 bases and the J gene end by 3 bases; junction bases not matched to a gene: 10. This CDR3 has 15 residues. CDR1 and CDR2 (germline): SEHNR, FQNEAQ (reference sequence). CDR3 in DNA: TGTGCCAGCAGCCAGACCGGGACAGATAACTACGAGCAGTACTTC. Amino acids: CASSQTGTDNYEQYF.

The rearrangement links TRBV7-9 to TRBJ2-1; 12 nucleotides agree with TRBD2. Per the germline V gene, CDR1 is SEHNR and CDR2 is FQNEAQ (reference sequence). The CDR3 extends over 19 amino acids. The junction had 11 bases not matched to a gene; V was cut back by 3 bases and J by 2 bases. The CDR3 loop reads CASSFLTRLAGDPYNEQFF. The CDR3 coding sequence is TGTGCCAGCAGCTTTTTAACCCGACTAGCGGGAGACCCCTACAATGAGCAGTTCTTC.